The following is a T cell receptor beta chain sequence with its context. Its antigen is undetermined. The record originates from a study of lymphopenia after photon versus proton radiotherapy. Study-wide results and limits: Better survival with proton therapy was suggested as possible, not demonstrated. In patients who died, overall survival fell as post-nadir TCR diversity dropped more. Photon-treated patients lost naive T cells and TCR diversity; proton-treated stayed stable. Oligoclonal CD8+ Temra expansion after nadir drove photon patients' diversity drop.

Method: immunoSEQ multiplex PCR; TCRdb's copy keeps in-frame clones and lacks some. Altogether 35,000 to 40,000 clones are present, roughly 84% being singletons, with the ten largest covering approximately 3%. This CDR3 spans 14 amino acids. Trimming removed 3 bases from V and 10 bases from J; junction bases left unmatched: 11. Germline-derived CDR1 and CDR2 are SGHTA and FQGNSA. Specimen: peripheral blood, collected from a patient treated with photon-based radiotherapy. This TCR came from a man aged 45-65 years with gastric cancer. This chain links TRBV7-2 with TRBJ1-2; 7 bases are shared with TRBD1. Written as DNA, the CDR3 is TGTGCCAGCAGCTTGTCACAGGGGCGTGAAACCTACACCTTC. Protein: CASSLSQGRETYTF.